The clone carrying this TCR beta chain has a single count. The antigen is undetermined. This record belongs to a study of shared clonotypes between healthy human individuals. Trimming cost V 7 bases and J 4 bases; bases outside gene matches: 5. The germline V gene encodes CDR1 MDHEN and CDR2 SYDVKM. The length of the CDR3 is 13 residues. Positive CCR7 selection of CD45RO-negative cells yielded the naive CD8 cells, and terminally differentiated effector memory CD45RA+ cells were excluded. The data were produced by immunoSEQ multiplex PCR, yet TCRdb's version contains in-frame clones alone and is incomplete. This repertoire shows 2 million to 2.5 million clones, 85% to 95% found once; its top ten account for 1.7%. Study results and limitations: Unshared clonotypes carried lower generation probabilities than those common to all four donors. Even with large depth, rarefaction showed that sorted-subset sequencing was incomplete. In general, naive subsets displayed greater estimated richness than memory subsets did. The naive CD4 repertoires of several donors were compared, and approximately 4.7% of clonotypes were shared.

The receptor's source is a man in his late teens or twenties in good health. Some clones in this sample may be carry-over from other donors' samples. The sequenced sample consisted of naive CD8+ T cells from PBMCs. The chain couples TRBV28 to TRBJ2-3, with 7 bases that match TRBD1. CDR3 coding DNA: TGTGCCAGCACGACAGGGTACGCAGATACGCAGTATTTT. Translating gives CASTTGYADTQYF.